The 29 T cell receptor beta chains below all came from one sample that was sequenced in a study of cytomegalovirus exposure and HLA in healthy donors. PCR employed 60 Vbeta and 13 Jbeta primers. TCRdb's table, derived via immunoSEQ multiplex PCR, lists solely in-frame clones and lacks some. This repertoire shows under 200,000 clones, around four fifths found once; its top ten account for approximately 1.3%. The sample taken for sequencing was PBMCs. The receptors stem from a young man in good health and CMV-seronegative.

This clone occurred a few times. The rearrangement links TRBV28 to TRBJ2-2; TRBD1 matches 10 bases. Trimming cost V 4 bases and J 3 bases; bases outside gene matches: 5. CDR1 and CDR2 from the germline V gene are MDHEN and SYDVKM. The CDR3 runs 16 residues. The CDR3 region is CASSSAGTGDTGELFF. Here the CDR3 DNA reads TGTGCCAGCAGTTCCGCCGGGACAGGGGACACCGGGGAGCTGTTTTTT.

Written as DNA, the CDR3 is TGTGCCAGCAGCTTAGGGGCACGGCAGTACTTC. Amino acid sequence: CASSLGARQYF. The genes are TRBV7-9 and TRBJ2-7; D ambiguous. Trimming left V 1 base short and J 9 bases short, with 7 bases between. This CDR3 spans 11 amino acids. Germline loops: CDR1 SEHNR, CDR2 FQNEAQ (reference sequence).

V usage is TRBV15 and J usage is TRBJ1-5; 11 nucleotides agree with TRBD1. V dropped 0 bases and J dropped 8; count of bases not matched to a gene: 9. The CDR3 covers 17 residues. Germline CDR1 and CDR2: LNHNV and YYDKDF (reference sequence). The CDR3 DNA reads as TGTGCCACCAGCAGAGACTCCGGTGGACAGGGGGCGAAGCCCCAGCATTTT. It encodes CATSRDSGGQGAKPQHF.

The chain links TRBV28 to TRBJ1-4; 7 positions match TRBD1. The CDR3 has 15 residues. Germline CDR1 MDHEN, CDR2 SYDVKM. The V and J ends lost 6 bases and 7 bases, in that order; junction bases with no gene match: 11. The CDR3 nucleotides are TGTGCCAGCAGCCCCGGGACAGCGCGGACTGAAAAACTGTTTTTT. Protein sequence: CASSPGTARTEKLFF.

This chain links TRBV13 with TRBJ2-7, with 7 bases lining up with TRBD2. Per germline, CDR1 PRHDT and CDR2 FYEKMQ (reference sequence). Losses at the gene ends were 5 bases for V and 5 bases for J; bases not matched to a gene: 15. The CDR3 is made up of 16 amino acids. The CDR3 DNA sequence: TGTGCCAGCAGCCCTCGACTAGCTCGGAACAGCCACGAGCAGTACTTC. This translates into CASSPRLARNSHEQYF.

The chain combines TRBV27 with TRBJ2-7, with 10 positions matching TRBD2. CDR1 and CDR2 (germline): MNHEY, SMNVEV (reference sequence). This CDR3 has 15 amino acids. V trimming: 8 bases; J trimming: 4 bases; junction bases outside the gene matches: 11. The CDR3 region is CASRSGGAVLYEQYF. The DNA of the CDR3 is TGTGCCAGCCGGAGCGGGGGGGCCGTACTTTACGAGCAGTACTTC.

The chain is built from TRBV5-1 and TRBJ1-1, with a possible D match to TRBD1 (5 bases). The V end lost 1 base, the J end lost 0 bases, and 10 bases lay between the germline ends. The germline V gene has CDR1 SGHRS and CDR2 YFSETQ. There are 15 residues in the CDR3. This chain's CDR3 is CASSLTAGVNTEAFF. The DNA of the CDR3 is TGCGCCAGCAGCTTGACGGCGGGGGTGAACACTGAAGCTTTCTTT. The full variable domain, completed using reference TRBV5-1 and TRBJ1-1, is KAGVTQTPRYLIKTRGQQVTLSCSPISGHRSVSWYQQTPGQGLQFLFEYFSETQRNKGNFPGRFSGRQFSNSRSEMNVSTLELGDSALYLCASSLTAGVNTEAFFGQGTRLTVV.

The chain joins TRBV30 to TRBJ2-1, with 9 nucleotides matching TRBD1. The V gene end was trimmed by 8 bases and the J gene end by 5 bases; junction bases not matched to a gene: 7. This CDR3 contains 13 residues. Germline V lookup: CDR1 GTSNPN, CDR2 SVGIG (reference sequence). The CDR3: CARSGTGNNEQFF. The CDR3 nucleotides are TGTGCCCGTTCCGGGACAGGGAACAATGAGCAGTTCTTC.

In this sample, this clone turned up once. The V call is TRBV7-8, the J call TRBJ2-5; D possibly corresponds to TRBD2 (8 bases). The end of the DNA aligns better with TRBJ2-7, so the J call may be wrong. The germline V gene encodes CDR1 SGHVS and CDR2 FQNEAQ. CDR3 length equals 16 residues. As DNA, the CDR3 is TGTGCCAGCAGCTCAGGGGGATTAGCGGGGACCTACGAGCAGTACTTC. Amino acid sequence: CASSSGGLAGTYEQYF.

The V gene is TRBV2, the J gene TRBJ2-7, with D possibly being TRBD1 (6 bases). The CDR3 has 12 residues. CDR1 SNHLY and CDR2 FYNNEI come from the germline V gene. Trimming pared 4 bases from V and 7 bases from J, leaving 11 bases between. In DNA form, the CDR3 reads TGTGCCAGCAGTGGCAGGGGTGGTGAGCAGTACTTC. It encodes CASSGRGGEQYF.

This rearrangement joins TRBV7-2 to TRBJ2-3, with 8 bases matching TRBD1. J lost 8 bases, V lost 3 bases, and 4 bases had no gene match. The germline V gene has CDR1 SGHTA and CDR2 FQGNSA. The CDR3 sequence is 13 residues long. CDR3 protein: CASSFQQGVTQYF. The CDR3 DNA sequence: TGTGCCAGCAGCTTTCAACAGGGGGTTACGCAGTATTTT.

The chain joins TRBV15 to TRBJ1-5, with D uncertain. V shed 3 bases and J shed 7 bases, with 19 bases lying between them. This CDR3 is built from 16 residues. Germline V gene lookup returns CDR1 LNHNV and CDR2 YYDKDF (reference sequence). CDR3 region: CATSSNRRGVRQPQHF. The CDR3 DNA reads TGTGCCACCAGCAGTAACCGCCGTGGAGTTCGCCAGCCCCAGCATTTT.

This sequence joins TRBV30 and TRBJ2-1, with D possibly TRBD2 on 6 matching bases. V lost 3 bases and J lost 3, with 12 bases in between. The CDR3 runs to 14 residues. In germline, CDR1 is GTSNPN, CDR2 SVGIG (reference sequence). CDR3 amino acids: CAWRRAGNYNEQFF. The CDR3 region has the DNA TGTGCCTGGAGGCGCGCGGGGAACTACAATGAGCAGTTCTTC.

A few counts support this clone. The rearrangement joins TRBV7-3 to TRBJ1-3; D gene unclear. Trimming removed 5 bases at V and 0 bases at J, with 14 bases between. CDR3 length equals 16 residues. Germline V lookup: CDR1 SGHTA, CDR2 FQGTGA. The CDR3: CASSPKLRNSGNTIYF. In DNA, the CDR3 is TGTGCCAGCAGCCCGAAATTGCGTAACTCTGGAAACACCATATATTTT.

CDR3 in DNA: TGCGCCAGCAGCTTGGTACCGGGCCTGGGGGCGGGCGTTTCTGGGGCCAACGTCCTGACTTTC. Its translation: CASSLVPGLGAGVSGANVLTF. The rearrangement uses TRBV5-1 and TRBJ2-6; tentative D call: TRBD1 (6 bases). The CDR3 spans 21 residues. With 0 bases removed from V and 1 base from J, the gap between germline ends came to 23 bases. CDR1 SGHRS and CDR2 YFSETQ come from the germline V gene.

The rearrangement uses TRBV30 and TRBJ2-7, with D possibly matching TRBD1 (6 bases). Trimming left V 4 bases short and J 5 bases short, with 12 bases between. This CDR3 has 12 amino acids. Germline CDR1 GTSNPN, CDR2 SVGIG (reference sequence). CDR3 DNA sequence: TGTGCCTGGACCGGGACACTCGACGAGCAGTACTTC. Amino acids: CAWTGTLDEQYF. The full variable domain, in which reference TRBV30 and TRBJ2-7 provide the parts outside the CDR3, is SQTIHQWPATLVQPVGSPLSLECTVEGTSNPNLYWYRQAAGRGLQLLFYSVGIGQISSEVPQNLSASRPQDRQFILSSKKLLLSDSGFYLCAWTGTLDEQYFGPGTRLTVT.

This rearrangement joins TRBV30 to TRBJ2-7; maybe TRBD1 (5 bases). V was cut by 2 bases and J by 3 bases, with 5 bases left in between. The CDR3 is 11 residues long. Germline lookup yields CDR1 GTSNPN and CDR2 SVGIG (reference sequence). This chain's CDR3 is CAWSQGYEQYF. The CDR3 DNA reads TGTGCCTGGAGTCAGGGCTACGAGCAGTACTTC.

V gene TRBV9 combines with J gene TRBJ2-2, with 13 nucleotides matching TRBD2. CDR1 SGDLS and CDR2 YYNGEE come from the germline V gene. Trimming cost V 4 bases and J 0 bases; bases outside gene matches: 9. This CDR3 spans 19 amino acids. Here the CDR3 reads CASSPGLAGAPSNTGELFF. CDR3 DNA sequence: TGTGCCAGCAGCCCAGGACTAGCGGGGGCCCCATCGAACACCGGGGAGCTGTTTTTT.

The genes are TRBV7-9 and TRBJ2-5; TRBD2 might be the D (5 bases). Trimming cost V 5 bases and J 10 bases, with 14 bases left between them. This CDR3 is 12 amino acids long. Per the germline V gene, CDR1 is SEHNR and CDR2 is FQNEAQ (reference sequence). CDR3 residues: CASSREGRSQYF. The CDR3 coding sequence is TGTGCCAGCAGCCGAGAGGGCAGAAGCCAGTACTTC.

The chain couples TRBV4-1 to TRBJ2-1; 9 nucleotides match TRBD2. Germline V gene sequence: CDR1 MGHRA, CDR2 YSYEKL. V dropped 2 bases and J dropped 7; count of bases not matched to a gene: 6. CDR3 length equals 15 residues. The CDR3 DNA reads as TGCGCCAGCAGCCAACGAGCGGGGGGAAATAATGAGCAGTTCTTC. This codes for CASSQRAGGNNEQFF.

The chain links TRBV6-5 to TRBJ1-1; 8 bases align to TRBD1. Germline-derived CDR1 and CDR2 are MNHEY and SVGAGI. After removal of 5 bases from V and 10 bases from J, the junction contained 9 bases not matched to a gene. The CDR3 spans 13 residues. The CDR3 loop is CASSSWTGRLAFF. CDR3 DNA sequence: TGTGCCAGCAGTAGCTGGACAGGGCGGTTAGCTTTCTTT.

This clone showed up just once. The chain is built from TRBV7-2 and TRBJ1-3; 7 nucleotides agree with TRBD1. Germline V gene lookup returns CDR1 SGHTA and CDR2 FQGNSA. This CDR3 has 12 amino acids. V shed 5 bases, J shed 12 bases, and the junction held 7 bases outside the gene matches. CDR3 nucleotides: TGTGCCAGCAGCCCGGGGACAGCACACATATATTTT. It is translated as CASSPGTAHIYF.

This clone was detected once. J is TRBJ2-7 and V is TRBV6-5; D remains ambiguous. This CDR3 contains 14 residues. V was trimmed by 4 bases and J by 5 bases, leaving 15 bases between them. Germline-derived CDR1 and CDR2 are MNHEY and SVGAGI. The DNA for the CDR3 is TGTGCCAGCAGTTCCTATGGCAGGCAGGACGAGCAGTACTTC. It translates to CASSSYGRQDEQYF.

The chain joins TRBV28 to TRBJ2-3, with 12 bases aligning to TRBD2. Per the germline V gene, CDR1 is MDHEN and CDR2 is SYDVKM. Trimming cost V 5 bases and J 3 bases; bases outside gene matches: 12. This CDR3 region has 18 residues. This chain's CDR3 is CASSSGLAGLSGTDTQYF. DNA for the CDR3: TGTGCCAGCAGTAGTGGACTAGCGGGATTAAGTGGGACAGATACGCAGTATTTT.

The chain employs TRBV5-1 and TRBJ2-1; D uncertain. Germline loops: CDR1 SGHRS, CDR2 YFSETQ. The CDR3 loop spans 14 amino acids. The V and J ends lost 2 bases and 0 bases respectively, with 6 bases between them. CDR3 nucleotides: TGCGCCAGCAGCTTTCGCAGCTCCTACAATGAGCAGTTCTTC. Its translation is CASSFRSSYNEQFF.

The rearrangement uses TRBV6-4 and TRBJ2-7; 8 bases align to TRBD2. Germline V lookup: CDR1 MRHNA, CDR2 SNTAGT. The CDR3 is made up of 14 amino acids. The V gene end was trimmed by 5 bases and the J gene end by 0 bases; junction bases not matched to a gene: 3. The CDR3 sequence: CASSISGNSYEQYF. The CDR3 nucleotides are TGTGCCAGCAGTATTAGCGGGAACTCCTACGAGCAGTACTTC.

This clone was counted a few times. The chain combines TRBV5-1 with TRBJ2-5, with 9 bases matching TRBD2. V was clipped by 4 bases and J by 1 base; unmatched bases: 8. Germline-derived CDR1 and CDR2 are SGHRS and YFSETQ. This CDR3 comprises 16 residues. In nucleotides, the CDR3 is TGCGCCAGCAGCCCTGGCACTAGCGGGTCCCAAGAGACCCAGTACTTC. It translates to CASSPGTSGSQETQYF.

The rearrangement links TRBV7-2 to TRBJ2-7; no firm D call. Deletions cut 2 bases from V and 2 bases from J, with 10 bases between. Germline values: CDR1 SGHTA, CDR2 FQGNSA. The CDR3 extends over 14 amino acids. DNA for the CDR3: TGTGCCAGCAGCTTACTGCAGGCCCCCTACGAGCAGTACTTC. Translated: CASSLLQAPYEQYF.

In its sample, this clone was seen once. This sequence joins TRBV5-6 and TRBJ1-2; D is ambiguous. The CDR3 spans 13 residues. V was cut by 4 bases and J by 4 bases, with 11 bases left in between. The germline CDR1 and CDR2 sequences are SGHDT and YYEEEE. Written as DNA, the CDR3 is TGTGCCAGCAGCGTCTCCAGTGGCTATGGCTACACCTTC. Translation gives CASSVSSGYGYTF.